This T cell receptor (beta chain) was captured in a study of post-analysis software for immune sequencing data. About the research overall: Progressive-relapsing, secondary progressive and relapsing-remitting multiple sclerosis were among the disease courses included. Findings of the study overall: Five TRBV segments occurring more often in patients than controls included TRBV5-6, TRBV5-1 and TRBV20-1. Diversity measured as normalized Chao1 was significantly lower in multiple sclerosis patients than in controls.

Built from TCR beta cDNA, the libraries had unique molecular identifiers in them. A population of 1 to 10 million T cells gave rise to roughly 0.5 million cDNA molecules. TCRdb reprocessed the PCR reads with MiXCR, giving one entry per CDR3 protein. The profile shows about 810,000 distinct CDR3 sequences, around 53% of them singletons. This clonotype was recorded only once. Its antigen is still unknown. CDR3 length equals 14 residues. CDR1 and CDR2 from the germline V gene are DFQATT and SNEGSKA (reference sequence). V was clipped by 2 bases and J by 7 bases, with 17 bases between them. The sequencing input was blood. The chain recombines TRBV20-1 with TRBJ1-2, with a possible D match to TRBD1 (6 bases). The sequence was collected from a girl aged 5-17 years with multiple sclerosis. Written as DNA, the CDR3 is TGCAGTGCTAGACCCTCTGGAGGGGGGAGTGGCTACACCTTC. Its translation: CSARPSGGGSGYTF.